Below, 4 T cell receptor beta chains from the same sample are listed, as sequenced in a study of cytomegalovirus exposure and HLA in healthy donors. TCRdb's table, derived via immunoSEQ multiplex PCR, lists solely in-frame clones and lacks some. The table shows under 200,000 clones, with 80% to 85% occurring only once. The material sequenced was PBMCs. These receptor sequences come from a woman aged 30 to 39 in good health and CMV-seronegative.

This clone was counted at least ten times. This chain connects TRBV4-2 to TRBJ2-7; D ambiguous. CDR1 and CDR2 (germline): LGHNA, YNFKEQ. This CDR3 contains 13 residues. With 4 bases removed from V and 3 bases from J, the gap between germline ends came to 10 bases. The CDR3, as DNA: TGTGCCAGCAGCCCCTTTCGCGGCTACGAGCAGTACTTC. This gives the protein CASSPFRGYEQYF.

V is TRBV6-5 and J is TRBJ2-3; D is possibly TRBD2 (6 bases). In germline, CDR1 is MNHEY, CDR2 SVGAGI. Trimming left V 6 bases short and J 3 bases short, with 16 bases between. CDR3 length: 15 residues. The CDR3 bases are TGTGCCAGCAGCCCACGACACCGGGGGACAGATACGCAGTATTTT. Translation gives CASSPRHRGTDTQYF.

This chain joins TRBV7-9 and TRBJ1-1; TRBD1 is a possible D gene (5 bases). From germline, CDR1 is SEHNR and CDR2 FQNEAQ (reference sequence). Trimming shortened V by 4 bases and J by 2 bases, and 14 bases separated the two germline ends. The CDR3 contains 15 residues. CDR3 sequence: CASSSYPDSNTEAFF. In DNA, the CDR3 is TGTGCCAGCAGCTCGTACCCCGACAGTAACACTGAAGCTTTCTTT.

The rearrangement uses TRBV25-1 and TRBJ1-2, with a possible D match to TRBD1 (5 bases). Germline values: CDR1 MGHDK, CDR2 SYGVNS. Trimming pared 1 base from V and 0 bases from J, leaving 9 bases between. This CDR3 region has 15 residues. The chain's CDR3 is CASSESAQANYGYTF. In DNA, the CDR3 is TGTGCCAGCAGTGAATCCGCACAGGCTAACTATGGCTACACCTTC.